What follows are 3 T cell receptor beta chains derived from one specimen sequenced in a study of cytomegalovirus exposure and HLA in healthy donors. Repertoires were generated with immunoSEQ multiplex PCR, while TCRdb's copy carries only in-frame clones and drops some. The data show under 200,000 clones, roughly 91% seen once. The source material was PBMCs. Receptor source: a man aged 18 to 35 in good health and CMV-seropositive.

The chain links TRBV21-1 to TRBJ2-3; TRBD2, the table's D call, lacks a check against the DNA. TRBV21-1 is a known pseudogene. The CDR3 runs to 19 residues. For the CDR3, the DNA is TGTGCCAGCAGCGATACTAGCGACGGACTAGCGGTGGGCACAGATACGCAGTATTTT. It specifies CASSDTSDGLAVGTDTQYF.

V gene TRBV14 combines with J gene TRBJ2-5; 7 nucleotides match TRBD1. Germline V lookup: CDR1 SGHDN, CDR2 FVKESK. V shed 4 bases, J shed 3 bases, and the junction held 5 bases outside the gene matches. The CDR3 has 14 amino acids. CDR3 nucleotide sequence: TGTGCCAGCAGCCCGCTAGGGACAGAAGAGACCCAGTACTTC. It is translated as CASSPLGTEETQYF.

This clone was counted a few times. CDR3 coding DNA: TGCGCCAGCAGCTTCGTCGGGACAGGAGCCACCAATGAGCAGTTCTTC. Translating gives CASSFVGTGATNEQFF. V and J are TRBV5-1 and TRBJ2-1; 8 bases fit TRBD1. The CDR3 runs to 16 residues. V was pared by 2 bases and J by 6 bases, with 10 bases of the junction left unmatched. Germline V gene lookup returns CDR1 SGHRS and CDR2 YFSETQ.